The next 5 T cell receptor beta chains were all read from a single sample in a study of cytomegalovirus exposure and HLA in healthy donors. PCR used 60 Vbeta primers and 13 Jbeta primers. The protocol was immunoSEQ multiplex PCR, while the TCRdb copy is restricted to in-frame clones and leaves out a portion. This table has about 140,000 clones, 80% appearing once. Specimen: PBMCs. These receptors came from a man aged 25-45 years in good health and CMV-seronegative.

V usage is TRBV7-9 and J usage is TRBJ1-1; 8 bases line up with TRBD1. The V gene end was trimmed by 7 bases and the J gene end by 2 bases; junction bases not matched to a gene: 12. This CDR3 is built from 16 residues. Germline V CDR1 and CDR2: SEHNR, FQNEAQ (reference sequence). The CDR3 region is CASILLGTGTNTEAFF. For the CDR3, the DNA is TGTGCCAGCATTTTATTGGGGACAGGTACCAACACTGAAGCTTTCTTT.

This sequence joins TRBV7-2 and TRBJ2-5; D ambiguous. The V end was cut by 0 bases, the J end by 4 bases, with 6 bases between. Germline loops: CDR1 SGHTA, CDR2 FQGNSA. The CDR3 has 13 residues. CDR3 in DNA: TGTGCCAGCAGCTTAGCTTTTAGAGAGACCCAGTACTTC. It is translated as CASSLAFRETQYF.

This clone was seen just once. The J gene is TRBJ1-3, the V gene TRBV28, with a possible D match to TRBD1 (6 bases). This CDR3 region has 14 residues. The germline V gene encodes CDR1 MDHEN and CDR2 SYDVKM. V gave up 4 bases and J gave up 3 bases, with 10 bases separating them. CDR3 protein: CASSSGARGNTIYF. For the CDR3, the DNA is TGTGCCAGCAGTTCAGGGGCGCGTGGAAACACCATATATTTT.

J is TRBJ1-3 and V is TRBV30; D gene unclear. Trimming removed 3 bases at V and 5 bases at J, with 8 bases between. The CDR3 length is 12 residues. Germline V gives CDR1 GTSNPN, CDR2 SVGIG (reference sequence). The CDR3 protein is CAWSKSRNTIYF. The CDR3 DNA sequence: TGTGCCTGGAGCAAATCCCGAAACACCATATATTTT. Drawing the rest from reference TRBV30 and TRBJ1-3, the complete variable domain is SQTIHQWPATLVQPVGSPLSLECTVEGTSNPNLYWYRQAAGRGLQLLFYSVGIGQISSEVPQNLSASRPQDRQFILSSKKLLLSDSGFYLCAWSKSRNTIYFGEGSWLTVV.

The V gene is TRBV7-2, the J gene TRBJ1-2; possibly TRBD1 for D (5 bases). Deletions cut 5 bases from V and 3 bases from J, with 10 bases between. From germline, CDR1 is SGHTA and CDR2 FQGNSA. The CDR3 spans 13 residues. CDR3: CASSGTFYYGYTF. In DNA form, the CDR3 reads TGTGCCAGCAGCGGGACTTTTTACTATGGCTACACCTTC.